A single T cell receptor (beta chain) is shown here with its context. What it recognizes is unknown. The entry originates in a study of vaccination effects on CD4 cells after COVID-19. Antigen-specific CD4+ T cell clonotypes were called by their expansion after viral peptide-pool culture in ViraFEST. At the end of 10 days of culture, CD4+ T cells were isolated. Participants each got two BNT162b2 or mRNA-1273 vaccine doses. Libraries were prepared by immunoSEQ multiplex PCR; TCRdb keeps only in-frame clonotypes and omits some of them. In the table there are roughly 14,000 clones, 72% of which are singletons. Germline V gene lookup returns CDR1 LNHDA and CDR2 SQIVND (reference sequence). Trimming cost V 7 bases and J 4 bases; bases outside gene matches: 4. This CDR3 is 14 amino acids long.

This TCR came from a human donor who received a COVID-19 vaccine. Sequenced material: CD4+ T cells from PBMCs cultured with SARS-CoV-2 spike peptides, taken after COVID-19 vaccination. The chain has TRBV19 and TRBJ2-1; TRBD2 matches at 10 bases. The CDR3 sequence is CASNKAGGYNEQFF. The CDR3 coding sequence is TGTGCCAGTAACAAAGCGGGAGGGTACAATGAGCAGTTCTTC.